One sample yielded the 28 T cell receptor beta chains listed below, sequenced in a study of cytomegalovirus exposure and HLA in healthy donors (dated by TCRdb to between 2016 and 2019). The method behind the library was the immunoSEQ multiplex PCR assay. A mixture of 60 forward primers for TCR Vbeta segments and 13 reverse primers for TCR Jbeta segments was used in the multiplex PCR. Here the immuneACCESS table is served through TCRdb, limited to in-frame sequences with V and J called. Missing clones are a known gap in these copies; in checked studies unresolved V genes cover under half, and the rest lacks a known reason. The sample contains roughly 100,000 clones, more than 75% of them found a single time. 10% of the sample goes to the ten largest clones. The specimen sequenced was PBMCs. The receptors derive from a young woman in good health and CMV-seropositive.

V and J are TRBV7-9 and TRBJ1-5; D not certain. The CDR3 is 13 residues long. V lost 2 bases and J 7 bases, leaving 9 bases between the germline ends. Germline assignment: CDR1 SEHNR and CDR2 FQNEAQ (reference sequence). As DNA, the CDR3 is TGTGCCAGCAGCTTATGGGGAGACCAGCCCCAGCATTTT. Amino acid sequence: CASSLWGDQPQHF.

CDR3 nucleotides: TGTGCCAGCAGCGGCAGGACTAGCGGGAGTGACGAGCAGTACTTC. Translating it yields CASSGRTSGSDEQYF. The chain joins TRBV2 to TRBJ2-7, with 13 nucleotides matching TRBD2. CDR1 is SNHLY and CDR2 is FYNNEI in the germline V gene. V was clipped by 6 bases and J by 5 bases; unmatched bases: 7. This CDR3 contains 15 residues.

The V gene is TRBV19, the J gene TRBJ1-1, with 8 bases aligning to TRBD1. From germline, CDR1 is LNHDA and CDR2 SQIVND (reference sequence). With 11 bases clipped from V and 0 bases from J, the junction kept 11 bases outside the gene matches. The CDR3 spans 15 residues. For the CDR3, the DNA is TGTGCCGTAAACCCGGGACAGGAGGTGAACACTGAAGCTTTCTTT. Encoded protein: CAVNPGQEVNTEAFF.

The genes are TRBV7-9 and TRBJ2-1, with TRBD2 matching 8 bases. V lost 5 bases to trimming and J lost 1 base; unmatched junction nucleotides: 7. CDR1 and CDR2 (germline): SEHNR, FQNEAQ (reference sequence). The CDR3 covers 16 residues. This CDR3 is CASSLTSGISYNEQFF. In DNA form, the CDR3 reads TGTGCCAGCAGCCTAACTAGCGGAATTTCCTACAATGAGCAGTTCTTC.

The genes are TRBV10-3 and TRBJ2-3; 9 bases fit TRBD2. The CDR3 totals 14 residues. CDR1 is ENHRY, CDR2 SYGVKD, per germline. V shed 4 bases and J 3 bases; nucleotides not matched to a gene: 2. The CDR3, as DNA: TGTGCCATCAGTGTTAGCGGGAGTACAGATACGCAGTATTTT. As protein: CAISVSGSTDTQYF.

The CDR3 loop is CASSYQTGPYEQYF. CDR3 DNA sequence: TGTGCCAGCAGCTATCAGACAGGACCCTACGAGCAGTACTTC. This rearrangement joins TRBV7-2 to TRBJ2-7; D perhaps matches TRBD1 (6 bases). Trimming shortened V by 4 bases and J by 2 bases, and 12 bases separated the two germline ends. The germline V gene encodes CDR1 SGHTA and CDR2 FQGNSA. The CDR3 is 14 residues long.

Turning to this clone: Germline is not matched at one junction end, which may reflect a read error. CDR3 region: CASSSGAGSLLHF. The DNA for the CDR3 is TGTGCCAGTAGTTCTGGGGCAGGCTCACTCCTCCACTTT. The rearrangement joins TRBV19 to TRBJ1-6; weak D call: TRBD1 (5 bases). The CDR3 contains 13 residues. Per the germline V gene, CDR1 is LNHDA and CDR2 is SQIVND (reference sequence). The full variable domain, rest sourced from reference TRBV19 and TRBJ1-6, is DGGITQSPKYLFRKEGQNVTLSCEQNLNHDAMYWYRQDPGQGLRLIYYSQIVNDFQKGDIAEGYSVSREKKESFPLTVTSAQKNPTAFYLCASSSGAGSLLHFGNGTRLTVT.

This clone was seen only once. V gene TRBV18 combines with J gene TRBJ2-5; D unresolved. Germline V gives CDR1 KGHSH, CDR2 LQKENI. V was trimmed by 0 bases and J by 2 bases, leaving 7 bases between them. The CDR3 has 14 residues. CDR3 loop: CASSPPAGQETQYF. Written as DNA, the CDR3 is TGTGCCAGCTCACCACCGGCAGGTCAAGAGACCCAGTACTTC.

The chain couples TRBV7-3 to TRBJ2-7; TRBD2 matches 7 bases. The V and J ends lost 3 bases and 6 bases, in that order; junction bases with no gene match: 2. Germline loops: CDR1 SGHTA, CDR2 FQGTGA. The CDR3 has 12 amino acids. The CDR3 sequence: CASSLTSSEQYF. The CDR3 coding sequence is TGTGCCAGCAGCTTGACTAGCTCCGAGCAGTACTTC.

The gene calls are TRBV27 and TRBJ2-3; 8 bases match TRBD2. The CDR3 has 17 amino acids. Trimming cost V 5 bases and J 1 base; bases outside gene matches: 11. Germline lookup yields CDR1 MNHEY and CDR2 SMNVEV (reference sequence). This CDR3 reads CASSRSGSGFGTDTQYF. The CDR3 bases are TGTGCCAGCAGTAGAAGCGGGAGTGGGTTTGGCACAGATACGCAGTATTTT.

The chain couples TRBV7-3 to TRBJ2-3; D is possibly TRBD1 (5 bases). The CDR3 is made up of 15 amino acids. CDR1 and CDR2 (germline): SGHTA, FQGTGA. V was cut by 2 bases and J by 3 bases, with 12 bases left in between. In nucleotides, the CDR3 is TGTGCCAGCAGCTTATCGGCCAGGGCAACAGATACGCAGTATTTT. Its translation is CASSLSARATDTQYF. The variable domain in full, with the rest retrieved from reference TRBV7-3 and TRBJ2-3, is GAGVSQTPSNKVTEKGKYVELRCDPISGHTALYWYRQSLGQGPEFLIYFQGTGAADDSGLPNDRFFAVRPEGSVSTLKIQRTERGDSAVYLCASSLSARATDTQYFGPGTRLTVL.

The V call is TRBV18, the J call TRBJ2-7; 7 bases agree with TRBD1. The trim removed 1 base at V and 5 bases at J, leaving 8 bases unmatched. Germline V gives CDR1 KGHSH, CDR2 LQKENI. There are 15 residues in the CDR3. The CDR3 DNA reads as TGTGCCAGCTCACCACTTGGGCAGGGGGAAGACGAGCAGTACTTC. Its protein is CASSPLGQGEDEQYF.

The rearrangement uses TRBV6-1 and TRBJ2-7, with D tentatively TRBD2 (5 bases). The CDR3 is 15 amino acids. V was trimmed by 3 bases and J by 0 bases, leaving 12 bases between them. CDR1 is MNHNS, CDR2 SASEGT, per germline. CDR3 nucleotides: TGTGCCAGCAGTGAGAGGACTGTCCTCTCCTACGAGCAGTACTTC. Translating gives CASSERTVLSYEQYF.

The V call is TRBV6-4, the J call TRBJ2-5; 9 bases align to TRBD2. Looked up from germline, CDR1 is MRHNA and CDR2 is SNTAGT. The CDR3 sequence is 15 residues long. Germline trimming cut 2 bases from V and 7 bases from J; bases unmatched to any gene: 8. The CDR3 region has the DNA TGTGCCAGCAGTGACAGGGCTAGCGGGATCGCGACCCAGTACTTC. It codes for CASSDRASGIATQYF.

This chain links TRBV7-6 with TRBJ1-2; no definite D call. Germline loops: CDR1 SGHVS, CDR2 FNYEAQ. V lost 1 base and J 4 bases, leaving 22 bases between the germline ends. The CDR3 is made up of 18 amino acids. DNA of the CDR3: TGTGCCAGCAGCTTAGGGGAGGGTGCGTTTACTCGGGGCTATGGCTACACCTTC. As protein: CASSLGEGAFTRGYGYTF.

A few counts support this clone. The V call is TRBV7-9, the J call TRBJ2-7; tentative D call: TRBD2 (5 bases). The CDR3 has 15 amino acids. With 11 bases removed from V and 1 base from J, the gap between germline ends came to 21 bases. Germline CDR1 SEHNR, CDR2 FQNEAQ (reference sequence). The CDR3 DNA sequence: TGTGCCGTCCTTCGGTTCGCGGGTCGGTCCTACGAGCAGTACTTC. As protein: CAVLRFAGRSYEQYF.

This chain joins TRBV2 and TRBJ2-3; 10 nucleotides agree with TRBD2. J gave up 0 bases and V 6 bases, and 3 bases lay outside the gene matches. Germline CDR1 and CDR2: SNHLY and FYNNEI. This CDR3 is 15 amino acids long. The CDR3 sequence is CASRPTSGSTDTQYF. CDR3 sequence (DNA): TGTGCCAGCAGACCGACTAGCGGGAGCACAGATACGCAGTATTTT.

The chain carries TRBV2 and TRBJ1-1; possible D gene TRBD1, 5 bases. Deletions cut 5 bases from V and 3 bases from J, with 16 bases between. Germline V gives CDR1 SNHLY, CDR2 FYNNEI. The CDR3 has 15 amino acids. In DNA form, the CDR3 reads TGTGCCAGCAGTCCCAGCGGGGGGTGGGACACTGAAGCTTTCTTT. Amino acid sequence: CASSPSGGWDTEAFF. Complete variable domain (other parts from reference TRBV2 and TRBJ1-1): EPEVTQTPSHQVTQMGQEVILRCVPISNHLYFYWYRQILGQKVEFLVSFYNNEISEKSEIFDDQFSVERPDGSNFTLKIRSTKLEDSAMYFCASSPSGGWDTEAFFGQGTRLTVV.

This chain connects TRBV6-6 to TRBJ2-7; 11 bases are a match to TRBD1. CDR1 is MNHNY and CDR2 is SVGAGI in the germline V gene (reference sequence). The CDR3 has 12 residues. Germline trimming cut 5 bases from V and 7 bases from J; bases unmatched to any gene: 1. The CDR3 loop reads CASSRDRGEQYF. CDR3 coding DNA: TGTGCCAGCAGTCGGGACAGGGGGGAGCAGTACTTC.

As to this clone: A read error may account for a junction end that differs from germline. This chain links TRBV19 with TRBJ1-2, with TRBD1 identical over 7 bases. In germline, CDR1 is LNHDA, CDR2 SQIVND (reference sequence). The CDR3 is 11 amino acids. The CDR3 nucleotides read TGTGCCAGTAGTATTCGAGACAGGGTTGGCTTC. It yields the protein CASSIRDRVGF.

The chain has TRBV7-3 and TRBJ2-1; 13 bases agree with TRBD2. Germline V gives CDR1 SGHTA, CDR2 FQGTGA. The CDR3 totals 19 residues. Unmatched junction bases numbered 13, after V lost 5 bases and J lost 3 bases. The CDR3 DNA reads TGTGCCAGCAGCATTCCGGGACTAGCGGGAAAGGGTGGCTACAATGAGCAGTTCTTC. The encoded protein is CASSIPGLAGKGGYNEQFF.

There are a few counts of this clone. The chain carries TRBV18 and TRBJ2-5, with D maybe TRBD1 (5 bases). Trimming pared 3 bases from V and 3 bases from J, leaving 11 bases between. The length of the CDR3 is 14 residues. Germline CDR1 and CDR2: KGHSH and LQKENI. The CDR3: CASSPASREETQYF. DNA of the CDR3: TGTGCCAGCTCACCCGCGTCCAGGGAAGAGACCCAGTACTTC.

V and J are TRBV7-8 and TRBJ2-1, with a possible D match to TRBD2 (5 bases). The CDR3 has 15 amino acids. The germline CDR1 and CDR2 sequences are SGHVS and FQNEAQ. V lost 1 base and J lost 5, with 12 bases in between. For the CDR3, the DNA is TGTGCCAGCAGCTTAGTCCTAGCAGGTAACAATGAGCAGTTCTTC. It yields the protein CASSLVLAGNNEQFF.

The chain carries TRBV9 and TRBJ2-1, with 10 positions matching TRBD2. Per the germline V gene, CDR1 is SGDLS and CDR2 is YYNGEE. The CDR3 runs 17 residues. With V trimmed by 5 bases and J by 0 bases, 8 bases remained unmatched. CDR3 region: CASSFTIAGGSYNEQFF. The CDR3 coding sequence is TGTGCCAGCAGTTTCACAATAGCGGGGGGCTCCTACAATGAGCAGTTCTTC.

This rearrangement joins TRBV5-6 to TRBJ2-2; TRBD1 is a possible D gene (6 bases). The length of the CDR3 is 16 residues. Deletions cut 0 bases from V and 0 bases from J, with 9 bases between. The V gene's germline CDR1 is SGHDT and CDR2 YYEEEE. The CDR3 sequence: CASSLDGTPNTGELFF. The CDR3 nucleotides read TGTGCCAGCAGCTTGGATGGGACACCGAACACCGGGGAGCTGTTTTTT.

This rearrangement joins TRBV30 to TRBJ1-3; D is unresolved. CDR1 is GTSNPN, CDR2 SVGIG, per germline (reference sequence). V was cut by 4 bases and J by 4 bases, with 11 bases left in between. The CDR3 is 13 amino acids. CDR3 protein: CAWTALWGNTIYF. Written as DNA, the CDR3 is TGTGCCTGGACCGCGCTCTGGGGAAACACCATATATTTT.

This clone was seen a handful of times. The rearrangement links TRBV4-1 to TRBJ2-7; D might be TRBD1 (5 bases). Germline CDR1 and CDR2: MGHRA and YSYEKL. V was shortened by 5 bases and J by 2 bases, with 10 bases between the two germline ends. CDR3 length equals 13 residues. The CDR3 loop reads CASSLTETYEQYF. The DNA for the CDR3 is TGCGCCAGCAGCTTGACAGAAACCTACGAGCAGTACTTC.

The chain links TRBV6-6 to TRBJ2-2, with D possibly TRBD2 on 6 matching bases. V was shortened by 5 bases and J by 2 bases, with 12 bases between the two germline ends. The CDR3 runs to 15 residues. Germline lookup yields CDR1 MNHNY and CDR2 SVGAGI (reference sequence). CDR3 bases: TGTGCCAGCAGTCCCAATAGCGGCAACACCGGGGAGCTGTTTTTT. Residues: CASSPNSGNTGELFF.